This record looks at one T cell receptor (beta chain) sequence and its context. These data are taken from a study of Graves' ophthalmopathy and Graves' hyperthyroidism. This CDR3 is built from 13 residues. The V end was cut by 3 bases, the J end by 11 bases, with 16 bases between. The TCR beta CDR3 regions underwent amplification from RNA transcripts. HTBI primers primed a first-round RT-PCR, and a second-round multiplex PCR followed. TCRdb used MiXCR to reprocess the multiplex PCR reads, holding one entry per CDR3 protein. The table lists about 620,000 distinct CDR3 sequences, about 24% of them singletons, with approximately 7% in the top ten.

Input material: peripheral blood. This receptor was taken from a woman aged 18-29 years with stable Graves' hyperthyroidism. Some clones in this sample may be carry-over from other donors' samples. V gene TRBV12-3 or TRBV12-4 combines with J gene TRBJ1-1, with a tentative D call TRBD1 (5 bases). Here the CDR3 DNA reads TGTGCCAGCAGTTTGGGGGAGGGTAGAGCGGCTTTCTTT. Translation: CASSLGEGRAAFF.